What follows describes a single TCR beta chain. This sample was taken from a study of control samples from healthy donors and cancer patients. Measured with immunoSEQ multiplex PCR; TCRdb has only the in-frame clones, and not every one. The data contain fewer than 200,000 clones, around 88% of them singletons. This CDR3 is built from 15 residues. Trimming pared 0 bases from V and 3 bases from J, leaving 10 bases between. CDR1 is SGHTA and CDR2 is FQGNSA in the germline V gene. The rearrangement uses TRBV7-2 and TRBJ2-3; perhaps TRBD1 as D (6 bases). The origin of this receptor is a young woman in good health. Material for sequencing was blood. CDR3 residues: CASSLAGAATDTQYF. Written as DNA, the CDR3 is TGTGCCAGCAGCTTAGCGGGGGCGGCGACAGATACGCAGTATTTT.